This TCR beta chain was found in a study of coeliac disease. Study background: Without high-resolution HLA typing, biased TRBV7-2 usage was queried. The study, taken as a whole, reports: The authors judged this method unsuitable for unbiased gliadin-specific T cell detection. Published gliadin-specific TRB sequences appeared in about 50% of the 18 coeliac samples, 1 of 6 controls. Few TRB amino acid sequences were shared between samples; most were unique.

The CDR3 covers 14 residues. The trim removed 0 bases at V and 3 bases at J, leaving 0 bases unmatched. The germline CDR1 and CDR2 sequences are GTSNPN and SVGIG (reference sequence). This clone was observed a handful of times. What it binds is unknown. Produced via immunoSEQ multiplex PCR; TCRdb's table is partial and in-frame only. The sample has around 2,200 clones; just over 70% are singletons. Sample: lamina propria lymphocytes from the gut. J is TRBJ2-7 and V is TRBV30; 12 bases agree with TRBD2. This receptor was obtained from a woman aged 45 to 65 with celiac disease on a gluten-free diet. The CDR3 coding sequence is TGTGCCTGGAGTGTACTAGCGGGGGGCTACGAGCAGTACTTC. Translated, it gives CAWSVLAGGYEQYF.